What follows are 30 T cell receptor beta chains derived from one specimen sequenced in a study of T cell responses to AZD1222 COVID-19 vaccine. Sequencing used immunoSEQ multiplex PCR; TCRdb keeps in-frame clones, though not all of them. This sample has 75,000 to 95,000 clones, with more than 75% found just once. The sequences come from peripheral blood, collected on day 0 of AZD1222 vaccination. Source of these receptors: an adult in good health.

The genes are TRBV12-3 or TRBV12-4 and TRBJ2-1; 8 bases align to TRBD1. Trimming removed 5 bases from V and 14 bases from J; junction bases left unmatched: 5. This CDR3 region has 11 residues. CDR3 nucleotides: TGTGCCAGCAGTCGAGGACAGGGCAAGTTCTTC. Encoded protein: CASSRGQGKFF.

The chain recombines TRBV7-3 with TRBJ2-1; 11 nucleotides align to TRBD2. This CDR3 is 16 amino acids long. V lost 4 bases and J lost 8; bases outside the gene matches: 10. Germline values: CDR1 SGHTA, CDR2 FQGTGA. CDR3 residues: CASSYELAGVVDEQFF. The DNA of the CDR3 is TGTGCCAGCAGCTACGAACTAGCGGGAGTGGTTGATGAGCAGTTCTTC.

V and J are TRBV11-2 and TRBJ2-7, with TRBD1 matching 10 bases. V dropped 2 bases and J dropped 6; count of bases not matched to a gene: 7. In germline, CDR1 is SGHAT, CDR2 FQNNGV. The CDR3 contains 15 residues. This CDR3 is CASSLIPGQGTEQYF. In nucleotides, the CDR3 is TGTGCCAGCAGCTTAATACCGGGACAGGGGACCGAGCAGTACTTC.

This chain uses TRBV29-1 with TRBJ1-2; 9 bases map to TRBD1. V lost 7 bases, J lost 2 bases, and 2 bases stayed unmatched. Germline-derived CDR1 and CDR2 are SQVTM and ANQGSEA. This CDR3 is 12 amino acids long. This chain's CDR3 is CSGGQGNYGYTF. The CDR3 DNA reads TGCAGCGGAGGACAGGGGAACTATGGCTACACCTTC.

This chain's CDR3 is CASSSDLAGGRNEQFF. CDR3 nucleotides: TGCGCCAGCAGCTCAGACCTAGCGGGAGGACGGAATGAGCAGTTCTTC. This chain joins TRBV5-1 and TRBJ2-1; 11 nucleotides agree with TRBD2. The germline V gene encodes CDR1 SGHRS and CDR2 YFSETQ. CDR3 length: 16 amino acids. V lost 3 bases and J lost 7; bases outside the gene matches: 9. The variable domain in full, completed from reference TRBV5-1 and TRBJ2-1, reads KAGVTQTPRYLIKTRGQQVTLSCSPISGHRSVSWYQQTPGQGLQFLFEYFSETQRNKGNFPGRFSGRQFSNSRSEMNVSTLELGDSALYLCASSSDLAGGRNEQFFGPGTRLTVL.

The rearrangement joins TRBV4-2 to TRBJ2-3; D is possibly TRBD2 (6 bases). Deletions cut 3 bases from V and 5 bases from J, with 15 bases between. This CDR3 contains 15 residues. Germline CDR1 and CDR2: LGHNA and YNFKEQ. The CDR3 sequence is CASSHGTGYQDTQYF. CDR3 nucleotides: TGTGCCAGCAGCCACGGGACTGGCTATCAAGATACGCAGTATTTT.

The genes are TRBV10-3 and TRBJ2-7; 8 bases agree with TRBD2. The germline V gene encodes CDR1 ENHRY and CDR2 SYGVKD. There are 13 residues in the CDR3. J gave up 4 bases and V 4 bases, and 3 bases lay outside the gene matches. The chain's CDR3 is CAISAREGYEQYF. In DNA, the CDR3 is TGTGCCATCAGTGCACGGGAGGGGTACGAGCAGTACTTC.

This clone was counted a single time. The chain employs TRBV24-1 and TRBJ2-5, with 12 positions matching TRBD2. Germline assignment: CDR1 KGHDR and CDR2 SFDVKD. Trimming at V came to 2 bases and at J to 9 bases, leaving 3 bases not matched to a gene. There are 14 residues in the CDR3. The CDR3 nucleotides read TGTGCCACCAGTGATTCTAGCGGGAGGGCCGCCCAGTACTTC. Amino acids: CATSDSSGRAAQYF.

The rearrangement joins TRBV19 to TRBJ1-2; the D gene is possibly TRBD1 (5 bases). CDR3 length equals 20 residues. The germline V and J ends were trimmed by 3 bases and 4 bases, with 30 bases remaining between them. The germline CDR1 and CDR2 sequences are LNHDA and SQIVND (reference sequence). The chain's CDR3 is CASSMAGRTRAIADTYGYTF. DNA of the CDR3: TGTGCCAGTAGTATGGCAGGGCGCACAAGGGCTATTGCGGATACCTATGGCTACACCTTC. The full variable domain, completed using reference TRBV19 and TRBJ1-2, is DGGITQSPKYLFRKEGQNVTLSCEQNLNHDAMYWYRQDPGQGLRLIYYSQIVNDFQKGDIAEGYSVSREKKESFPLTVTSAQKNPTAFYLCASSMAGRTRAIADTYGYTFGSGTRLTVV.

In this sample, this clone turned up once. This chain's CDR3 is CASSKTGGYEQYF. CDR3 coding DNA: TGTGCCAGCAGCAAGACAGGGGGCTACGAGCAGTACTTC. The chain uses TRBV27 and TRBJ2-7, with 9 bases aligning to TRBD1. CDR3 size: 13 residues. CDR1 is MNHEY, CDR2 SMNVEV, per germline (reference sequence). After removal of 6 bases from V and 3 bases from J, the junction contained 3 bases not matched to a gene.

The V gene is TRBV7-8, the J gene TRBJ2-7; 7 nucleotides line up with TRBD1. Germline lookup yields CDR1 SGHVS and CDR2 FQNEAQ. This CDR3 is built from 14 residues. V lost 3 bases, J lost 2 bases, and 4 bases stayed unmatched. The CDR3: CASSLKGGPYEQYF. CDR3 sequence (DNA): TGTGCCAGCAGCTTGAAAGGGGGCCCCTACGAGCAGTACTTC.

The gene calls are TRBV18 and TRBJ1-3, with TRBD1 matching over 7 bases. The trim removed 3 bases at V and 6 bases at J, leaving 14 bases unmatched. The CDR3 has 17 amino acids. Germline V gene sequence: CDR1 KGHSH, CDR2 LQKENI. In nucleotides, the CDR3 is TGTGCCAGCTCACCTGCCCATCACAGGGGATCAGCAAACACCATATATTTT. Translated: CASSPAHHRGSANTIYF.

The J gene is TRBJ1-2, the V gene TRBV7-9, with TRBD1 identical over 9 bases. CDR3 length: 15 amino acids. Germline V gives CDR1 SEHNR, CDR2 FQNEAQ (reference sequence). V dropped 1 base and J dropped 8; count of bases not matched to a gene: 8. The CDR3 loop reads CASSLVGGQGSGYTF. The CDR3 DNA reads as TGTGCCAGCAGCTTAGTGGGGGGACAGGGAAGCGGCTACACCTTC.

V and J are TRBV10-1 and TRBJ1-1; D is unresolved. CDR1 is WNHNN, CDR2 SYGVQD, per germline (reference sequence). V was shortened by 4 bases and J by 8 bases, with 17 bases between the two germline ends. The CDR3 consists of 14 residues. CDR3 bases: TGCGCCAGCAGTGCGAGAATGACACCCAGAGAAGCTTTCTTT. Its translation: CASSARMTPREAFF.

In its sample, this clone was seen a few times. The V gene is TRBV28, the J gene TRBJ2-3; 9 positions match TRBD2. Germline CDR1 MDHEN, CDR2 SYDVKM. The junction had 25 bases not matched to a gene; V was cut back by 2 bases and J by 4 bases. CDR3 length equals 22 residues. The CDR3 here is CASSLDVLEAGGPRGKPDTQYF. DNA for the CDR3: TGTGCCAGCAGTTTAGATGTTTTAGAGGCGGGAGGGCCAAGGGGTAAACCAGATACGCAGTATTTT.

The chain carries TRBV29-1 and TRBJ1-5; D not resolved. The CDR3 is 14 amino acids. V lost 3 bases, J lost 12 bases, and 21 bases lay in between. Germline lookup yields CDR1 SQVTM and CDR2 ANQGSEA. The CDR3: CSVEVGSGSGGQHF. In nucleotides, the CDR3 is TGCAGCGTTGAGGTGGGATCTGGGAGCGGTGGCCAGCATTTT.

The rearrangement uses TRBV21-1 and TRBJ1-2; the D call in the table, TRBD1, was not verified against the DNA. TRBV21-1 is assigned pseudogene status. The CDR3 sequence is 14 residues long. The CDR3 sequence is CASSKTGRAYGYTF. The CDR3 DNA is TGTGCCAGCAGCAAAACAGGGCGAGCTTATGGCTACACCTTC.

The V gene is TRBV7-2, the J gene TRBJ2-3; D unresolved. The CDR3 is made up of 14 amino acids. Germline V gene sequence: CDR1 SGHTA, CDR2 FQGNSA. Trimming removed 2 bases from V and 0 bases from J, with 6 bases in between. CDR3 nucleotide sequence: TGTGCCAGCAGCTTACTTTCTAGCACAGATACGCAGTATTTT. Translated: CASSLLSSTDTQYF.

This clone was seen just once. The chain joins TRBV6-6 to TRBJ1-1; D possibly corresponds to TRBD1 (6 bases). Germline-derived CDR1 and CDR2 are MNHNY and SVGAGI (reference sequence). The CDR3 sequence is 15 residues long. The ends were cut back, 1 base at V and 6 bases at J, with 15 bases in the middle. The CDR3 loop is CASSYFIAGDPEAFF. DNA of the CDR3: TGTGCCAGCAGTTACTTTATAGCAGGGGACCCTGAAGCTTTCTTT.

This chain connects TRBV19 to TRBJ2-7; no firm D call. Germline CDR1 is LNHDA and CDR2 is SQIVND (reference sequence). With 6 bases removed from V and 7 bases from J, the gap between germline ends came to 16 bases. The CDR3 is 13 amino acids. Here the CDR3 reads CASRSLVQLEQYF. CDR3 DNA sequence: TGTGCCAGTAGGAGCCTCGTTCAGCTGGAGCAGTACTTC.

This clone was detected once. The chain links TRBV21-1 to TRBJ2-7. TRBV21-1 is classified as a pseudogene. The CDR3 contains 21 residues. The CDR3 DNA sequence: TGTGCCAGCAGCAAAAGAGGGCAGGGGAGGTCAGGGAGAATTTTTGCCTACGAGCAGTACTTC. Its translation is CASSKRGQGRSGRIFAYEQYF.

This chain connects TRBV5-6 to TRBJ1-5, with D possibly TRBD1 on 5 matching bases. Germline V lookup: CDR1 SGHDT, CDR2 YYEEEE. The CDR3 sequence is 16 residues long. The V end lost 0 bases, the J end lost 9 bases, and 19 bases lay between the germline ends. The CDR3 loop reads CASSLVGGTELGPQHF. CDR3 bases: TGTGCCAGCAGCTTGGTTGGAGGGACGGAGTTGGGGCCCCAGCATTTT.

DNA of the CDR3: TGCGCCAGCAGCCAAGAGGCCCTTCTGCGGACTCCTACTAATGAAAAACTGTTTTTT. This translates into CASSQEALLRTPTNEKLFF. The V gene is TRBV4-1, the J gene TRBJ1-4, with no clear D. Germline V CDR1 and CDR2: MGHRA, YSYEKL. There are 19 residues in the CDR3. The V gene lost 0 bases and the J gene lost 2 bases, with 19 bases spanning the gap.

The V gene is TRBV5-4, the J gene TRBJ2-7; TRBD1 matches 8 bases. Germline values: CDR1 SGHNT, CDR2 YYREEE (reference sequence). This CDR3 spans 14 amino acids. Trimming at V came to 1 base and at J to 5 bases, leaving 5 bases not matched to a gene. The CDR3, as DNA: TGTGCCAGCAGCTTGAGACAGGGGAACCACGAGCAGTACTTC. Translation gives CASSLRQGNHEQYF.

This clone has just one count. CDR3 amino acids: CASSLRADSGRIGQETQYF. The CDR3 DNA sequence: TGTGCCAGCAGCCTGCGGGCGGATAGCGGGAGGATAGGGCAAGAGACCCAGTACTTC. The V call is TRBV4-2, the J call TRBJ2-5, with 10 positions matching TRBD2. V was clipped by 4 bases and J by 2 bases; unmatched bases: 16. This CDR3 has 19 residues. Germline CDR1 reads LGHNA; CDR2 reads YNFKEQ.

CDR3 residues: CASSQVGAGGEETQYF. DNA of the CDR3: TGTGCCAGCAGCCAAGTCGGTGCGGGAGGGGAAGAGACCCAGTACTTC. V usage is TRBV4-2 and J usage is TRBJ2-5; 9 nucleotides agree with TRBD2. CDR1 and CDR2 (germline): LGHNA, YNFKEQ. The CDR3 sequence is 16 residues long. V lost 1 base to trimming and J lost 3 bases; unmatched junction nucleotides: 6.

The genes are TRBV11-1 and TRBJ2-1; D not certain. CDR3 length equals 16 residues. Germline V gene sequence: CDR1 SGHAT, CDR2 FQDESV (reference sequence). V was shortened by 0 bases and J by 5 bases, with 14 bases between the two germline ends. The CDR3 spells CASSLAGQELDNEQFF. In DNA, the CDR3 is TGTGCCAGCAGCTTAGCGGGCCAGGAATTGGACAATGAGCAGTTCTTC. Supplemented by reference TRBV11-1 and TRBJ2-1, the full variable domain reads EAEVAQSPRYKITEKSQAVAFWCDPISGHATLYWYRQILGQGPELLVQFQDESVVDDSQLPKDRFSAERLKGVDSTLKIQPAELGDSAMYLCASSLAGQELDNEQFFGPGTRLTVL.

CDR3 sequence reads: CASSQDRLGSGNTIYF. DNA of the CDR3: TGCGCCAGCAGCCAGGACAGGCTCGGATCTGGAAACACCATATATTTT. V gene TRBV4-3 combines with J gene TRBJ1-3, with 7 bases aligning to TRBD1. J was trimmed by 1 base and V by 3 bases; bases with no gene match: 6. In germline, CDR1 is LGHNA, CDR2 YSLEER. The CDR3 consists of 16 residues.

The rearrangement uses TRBV12-3 or TRBV12-4 and TRBJ1-2; unclear D gene. The CDR3 sequence is 13 residues long. The germline V and J ends were trimmed by 5 bases and 2 bases, with 9 bases remaining between them. The CDR3, as DNA: TGTGCCAGCAGTCAGACTGTCAACTATGGCTACACCTTC. Translation gives CASSQTVNYGYTF.

The count of this clone is one. This sequence joins TRBV4-2 and TRBJ2-2, with a tentative D call TRBD2 (6 bases). Germline V gives CDR1 LGHNA, CDR2 YNFKEQ. This CDR3 is 14 amino acids long. Trimming shortened V by 2 bases and J by 4 bases, and 8 bases separated the two germline ends. CDR3 nucleotide sequence: TGTGCCAGCAGCCAACCGACTAGCACCGGGGAGCTGTTTTTT. Its protein is CASSQPTSTGELFF.